These T cell receptor beta chains were read from a single sample in a study of blood T cell repertoires in COVID-19. Measured with immunoSEQ multiplex PCR; TCRdb has only the in-frame clones, and not every one. The top ten hold 8% to 9% of the sample, which has approximately 210,000 clones, about 76% seen once. Material for sequencing was PBMCs or T cells enriched from blood (not recorded which). The receptors here all came from a woman aged 45 to 65 with acute COVID-19. CDR3s include the opening cysteine and the closing phenylalanine or tryptophan. A D gene is named only where the DNA matches it firmly. Not all rows give a size; the values are once, few, many and, for expanded clones, a class.

d_call	v_call	clone_size	j_call	cdr3_aa	cdr3_nt
TRBD2	TRBV7-2	once	TRBJ2-2	CASSFLAANTGELFF	TGTGCCAGCAGCTTTCTAGCGGCGAACACCGGGGAGCTGTTTTTT
TRBD1	TRBV2	NA	TRBJ1-5	CASSSKQGSGNQPQHF	TGTGCCAGCAGTAGTAAACAGGGGTCCGGCAATCAGCCCCAGCATTTT
NA	TRBV28	NA	TRBJ2-1	CASSLGGSIHEQFF	TGTGCCAGCAGTTTAGGGGGGTCTATTCATGAGCAGTTCTTC
NA	TRBV30	NA	TRBJ1-6	CAWNQGGSPLHF	TGTGCCTGGAACCAGGGAGGTTCACCCCTCCACTTT
TRBD2	TRBV6-2/TRBV6-3	NA	TRBJ2-3	CASSYQAWGGGDTQYF	TGTGCCAGCAGTTACCAGGCGTGGGGGGGAGGCGATACGCAGTATTTT
NA	TRBV2	NA	TRBJ1-2	CASRGQSQGGYTF	TGTGCCAGCAGAGGACAGTCCCAGGGAGGCTACACCTTC
TRBD1	TRBV4-1	NA	TRBJ2-7	CASSQLGTGGNDYEQYF	TGCGCCAGCAGCCAGCTAGGGACAGGTGGTAACGACTACGAGCAGTACTTC
TRBD2	TRBV27	NA	TRBJ2-1	CASSLSSRLAGGVEQFF	TGTGCCAGCAGTTTATCGAGTCGGCTAGCGGGAGGGGTTGAGCAGTTCTTC
NA	TRBV5-4	once	TRBJ2-5	CASSLGQREETQYF	TGTGCCAGCAGCTTAGGACAGAGAGAAGAGACCCAGTACTTC
TRBD1	TRBV5-5	NA	TRBJ1-4	CASSLEQGAREKLFF	TGTGCCAGCAGCTTGGAACAGGGGGCGCGTGAAAAACTGTTTTTT
TRBD2	TRBV11-2	NA	TRBJ2-5	CASSSQRLAGGREETQYF	TGTGCCAGCAGCTCCCAGAGACTAGCGGGAGGACGGGAGGAGACCCAGTACTTC
NA	TRBV19	few	TRBJ1-1	CASRGGSTNTEAFF	TGTGCCAGCCGCGGGGGGTCGACGAACACTGAAGCTTTCTTT
NA	TRBV4-2	few	TRBJ2-7	CASSSRAGSQYF	TGTGCCAGCAGCAGTCGCGCAGGCTCGCAGTACTTC
NA	TRBV7-2	NA	TRBJ2-5	CASSFYRAPQETQYF	TGTGCCAGCAGCTTTTACAGGGCCCCGCAAGAGACCCAGTACTTC
NA	TRBV5-5	NA	TRBJ2-7	CASSGGLASSYEQYF	TGTGCCAGCAGCGGGGGACTCGCAAGCTCCTACGAGCAGTACTTC
NA	TRBV5-1	NA	TRBJ2-3	CASSPFSTDTQYF	TGCGCCAGCAGCCCCTTCAGCACAGATACGCAGTATTTT
NA	TRBV5-1	NA	TRBJ1-2	CASSTTDYYGYTF	TGCGCCAGCAGCACAACAGATTACTATGGCTACACCTTC
TRBD1	TRBV7-9	NA	TRBJ2-1	CASSLGQGGYNEQFF	TGTGCCAGCAGCCTCGGACAGGGGGGCTACAATGAGCAGTTCTTC
NA	TRBV10-3	NA	TRBJ1-5	CASSRGNQPQHF	TGTGCTTCCTCTCGGGGCAATCAGCCCCAGCATTTT
TRBD1	TRBV3-1/TRBV3-2	once	TRBJ2-1	CASSPTGGSYNEQFF	TGTGCCAGCAGCCCGACAGGGGGCTCCTACAATGAGCAGTTCTTC
NA	TRBV12-3/TRBV12-4	NA	TRBJ1-6	CASLLGGNSPLHF	TGTGCCAGCCTGTTGGGAGGCAATTCACCCCTCCACTTT
TRBD1	TRBV5-1	NA	TRBJ2-3	CASSLPQGVTDTQYF	TGCGCCAGCAGCTTACCACAGGGGGTCACAGATACGCAGTATTTT
TRBD1	TRBV5-5	NA	TRBJ1-1	CASSLHRGPSMGTEAFF	TGTGCCAGCAGCTTGCACAGGGGACCCTCGATGGGCACTGAAGCTTTCTTT
NA	TRBV10-1	NA	TRBJ1-1	CASSRLLQGNTEAFF	TGCGCCAGCAGTAGACTGCTACAGGGAAACACTGAAGCTTTCTTT
TRBD1	TRBV28	NA	TRBJ1-2	CASSGTDGYTF	TGTGCCAGCAGTGGGACAGATGGCTACACCTTC
NA	TRBV14	NA	TRBJ1-4	CASRTSGSEKLFF	TGTGCCAGCAGGACGTCGGGGTCAGAAAAACTGTTTTTT
TRBD1	TRBV18	few	TRBJ2-7	CASSPQGALTYEQYF	TGTGCCAGCTCACCACAGGGGGCGCTGACCTACGAGCAGTACTTC
NA	TRBV18	NA	TRBJ1-4	CASSDTAAEKLFF	TGTGCCAGCTCTGACACGGCCGCGGAAAAACTGTTTTTT
NA	TRBV11-2	NA	TRBJ2-3	CASSPGLSTDTQYF	TGTGCCAGCAGTCCCGGACTAAGCACAGATACGCAGTATTTT
NA	TRBV11-3	NA	TRBJ1-2	CASSLAGENYGYTF	TGTGCCAGCAGCTTAGCGGGAGAAAACTATGGCTACACCTTC
TRBD2	TRBV14	NA	TRBJ2-5	CASSRLAMEETQYF	TGTGCCAGCAGCCGACTAGCGATGGAGGAGACCCAGTACTTC
TRBD2	TRBV4-1	once	TRBJ2-4	CASSFRLAGKNIQYF	TGCGCCAGCAGCTTCAGACTAGCGGGGAAAAACATTCAGTACTTC
NA	TRBV11-2	NA	TRBJ2-1	CASSRLGSGTYNEQFF	TGTGCCAGCAGCCGGCTAGGTTCCGGGACCTACAATGAGCAGTTCTTC
TRBD1	TRBV7-2	NA	TRBJ2-7	CASSLGQGAGEQYF	TGTGCCAGCAGCTTAGGACAGGGGGCGGGGGAGCAGTACTTC
NA	TRBV6-2/TRBV6-3	NA	TRBJ2-7	CASSSTFSTGSYEQYF	TGTGCCAGCAGTTCAACATTCTCGACAGGCTCCTACGAGCAGTACTTC
NA	TRBV7-2	NA	TRBJ1-4	CASSGGMNEKLFF	TGTGCCAGCAGCGGGGGGATGAATGAAAAACTGTTTTTT
TRBD1	TRBV10-3	NA	TRBJ2-7	CAISVGGQGFEQYF	TGTGCCATCAGTGTGGGTGGACAGGGGTTCGAGCAGTACTTC
TRBD1	TRBV7-2	NA	TRBJ2-7	CASSLGPQGEKRQYF	TGTGCCAGCAGCTTAGGGCCACAGGGGGAAAAAAGGCAGTACTTC
NA	TRBV28	NA	TRBJ2-2	CASSLLARGELFF	TGTGCCAGCAGTTTACTAGCTAGAGGGGAGCTGTTTTTT
TRBD1	TRBV5-1	NA	TRBJ1-1	CASSPNWDRKNTEAFF	TGCGCCAGCAGCCCCAACTGGGACAGGAAGAACACTGAAGCTTTCTTT
NA	TRBV28	NA	TRBJ1-6	CASRTGEYNSPLHF	TGTGCCAGCAGGACGGGGGAGTATAATTCACCCCTCCACTTT
NA	TRBV7-2	once	TRBJ2-5	CASSLRPGETQYF	TGTGCCAGCAGCTTAAGGCCAGGAGAGACCCAGTACTTC
NA	TRBV7-3	NA	TRBJ2-1	CASSLLTAAEQFF	TGTGCCAGCAGCTTATTGACGGCGGCGGAGCAGTTCTTC
TRBD1	TRBV6-2/TRBV6-3	few	TRBJ1-5	CASSWDRVGQPQHF	TGTGCCAGCAGTTGGGACAGGGTTGGGCAGCCCCAGCATTTT
NA	TRBV7-2	NA	TRBJ1-3	CASSSRSGNTIYF	TGTGCCAGCAGCTCCCGCTCTGGAAACACCATATATTTT
TRBD1	TRBV11-2	NA	TRBJ2-7	CASSLGGQAEQYF	TGTGCCAGCAGCTTGGGGGGACAGGCCGAGCAGTACTTC
NA	TRBV19	NA	TRBJ1-4	CASGEIRTNEKLFF	TGTGCCAGTGGGGAGATCCGGACTAATGAAAAACTGTTTTTT